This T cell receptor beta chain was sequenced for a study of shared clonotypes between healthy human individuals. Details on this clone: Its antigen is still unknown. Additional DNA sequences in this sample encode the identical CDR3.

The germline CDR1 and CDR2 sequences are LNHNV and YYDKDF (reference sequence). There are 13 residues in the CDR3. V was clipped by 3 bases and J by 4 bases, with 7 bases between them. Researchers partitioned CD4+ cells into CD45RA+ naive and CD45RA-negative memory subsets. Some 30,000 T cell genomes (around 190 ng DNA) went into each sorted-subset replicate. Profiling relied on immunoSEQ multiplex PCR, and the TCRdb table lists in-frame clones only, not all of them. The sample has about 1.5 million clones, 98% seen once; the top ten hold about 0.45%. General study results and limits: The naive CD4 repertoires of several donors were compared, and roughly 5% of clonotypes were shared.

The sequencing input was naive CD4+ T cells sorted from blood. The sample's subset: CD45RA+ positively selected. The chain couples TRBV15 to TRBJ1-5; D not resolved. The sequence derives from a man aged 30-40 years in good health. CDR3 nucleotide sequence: TGTGCCACCAGCAGGTCGGGGAATCAGCCCCAGCATTTT. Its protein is CATSRSGNQPQHF. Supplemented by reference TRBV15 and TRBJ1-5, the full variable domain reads DAMVIQNPRYQVTQFGKPVTLSCSQTLNHNVMYWYQQKSSQAPKLLFHYYDKDFNNEADTPDNFQSRRPNTSFCFLDIRSPGLGDTAMYLCATSRSGNQPQHFGDGTRLSIL.